This T cell receptor (beta chain) was sequenced in a study of blood T cell repertoires in COVID-19. The method was immunoSEQ multiplex PCR; TCRdb's version includes in-frame clones alone and lacks a portion of them. Among approximately 190,000 clones listed, just under 85% were seen once. Germline V gene data show CDR1 as SGHTA and CDR2 as FQGNSA. The germline V and J ends were trimmed by 1 base and 0 bases, with 13 bases remaining between them. This CDR3 has 17 amino acids. Sequencing was carried out using peripheral blood. The V gene is TRBV7-2, the J gene TRBJ2-1; D ambiguous. The receptor comes from a woman aged 70-85 years with active or convalescent COVID-19. The CDR3 reads CASSLVYSWSSYNEQFF. CDR3 nucleotides: TGTGCCAGCAGCTTAGTGTATAGCTGGAGCTCCTACAATGAGCAGTTCTTC. Full variable domain (rest looked up from reference TRBV7-2 and TRBJ2-1): GAGVSQSPSNKVTEKGKDVELRCDPISGHTALYWYRQSLGQGLEFLIYFQGNSAPDKSGLPSDRFSAERTGGSVSTLTIQRTQQEDSAVYLCASSLVYSWSSYNEQFFGPGTRLTVL.